A single T cell receptor beta chain is shown here with its context. What this receptor recognizes is not known. No base qualities exist here, and no much larger clone lies one base off it. The data belong to a study of T cell changes during pregnancy in multiple sclerosis (dated by TCRdb to about 2019). With respect to the entire study: The study looked at changes in the T cell repertoire across pregnancy in women with multiple sclerosis.

The library relied on the immunoSEQ multiplex PCR assay. TCRdb stores this immuneACCESS table with in-frame sequences only. Part of the clones is absent; in the studies checked, under half of the shortfall reflects unresolved V genes, and no reason is known for the rest. The sample table lists 65,000 to 75,000 clones, under 95% of them with a count of one. The leading ten clones occupy over 1.2% of the sample. This TCR was sampled from a female donor in good health, enrolled as a control in a pregnancy study. Here the sequenced sample was peripheral blood, taken in the third trimester of pregnancy.

Here the CDR3 is given as CASSPGQTYEQYF. Here is the DNA: TGTGCCAGCAGCCCGGGACAGACTTACGAGCAGTACTTC. The rearrangement joined TRBV11-3 to TRBJ2-7; 7 junctional bases match TRBD1. V lost 5 bases and J lost 4 bases, and the count of bases not matched to a germline gene is 5. From the cysteine up to the phenylalanine, the CDR3 has a length of 13 residues. Only CDR3 DNA remains: 39 bases, in frame from the first base. From the germline V gene, CDR1 is SGHNT and CDR2 is YENEEA.